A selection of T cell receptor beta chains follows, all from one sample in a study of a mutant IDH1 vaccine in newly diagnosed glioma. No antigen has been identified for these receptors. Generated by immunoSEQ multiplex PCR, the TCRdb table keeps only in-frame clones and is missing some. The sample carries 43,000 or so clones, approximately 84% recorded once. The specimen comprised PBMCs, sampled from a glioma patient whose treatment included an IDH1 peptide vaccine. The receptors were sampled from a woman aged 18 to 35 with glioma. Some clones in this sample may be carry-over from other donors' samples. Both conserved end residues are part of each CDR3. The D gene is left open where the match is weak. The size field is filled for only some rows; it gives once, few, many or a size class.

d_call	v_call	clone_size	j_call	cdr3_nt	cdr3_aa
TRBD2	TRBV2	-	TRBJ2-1	TGTGCCAGCAGGTCGACTAGCGGGGGGTACAATGAGCAGTTCTTC	CASRSTSGGYNEQFF
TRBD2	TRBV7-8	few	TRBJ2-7	TGTGCCAGCAACCCGGCCCTAGCGGCCCGTGAGCAGTACTTC	CASNPALAAREQYF
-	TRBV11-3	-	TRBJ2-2	TGTGCCAGCAGCTTGAGCGGCAGGAGAAACACCGGGGAGCTGTTTTTT	CASSLSGRRNTGELFF
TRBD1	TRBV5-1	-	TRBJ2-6	TGCGCCAGCAGCCGCATGACAGGGTCCGATTGGAACTCTGGGGCCAACGTCCTGACTTTC	CASSRMTGSDWNSGANVLTF
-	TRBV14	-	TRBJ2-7	TGTGCCAGCAGTCCCTCCACAGGGATTCGGGAGCAGTACTTC	CASSPSTGIREQYF
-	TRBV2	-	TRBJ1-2	TGTGCCAGCGCAGAGTTTCGGGATGGCTACACCTTC	CASAEFRDGYTF
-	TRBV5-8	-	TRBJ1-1	TGTGCCAGCAGCTTCCGGGGGGGAAGCGGTCTGGCGTCGGAAGCTTTCTTT	CASSFRGGSGLASEAFF
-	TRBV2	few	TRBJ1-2	TGTGCCAGCAGGGGTGTACAGGTTAGGGGTTCTAACTATGGCTACACCTTC	CASRGVQVRGSNYGYTF
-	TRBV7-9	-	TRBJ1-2	TGTGCCAGCAGCTCCCGGGGGACCCGTAACTTAGCTAACTATGGCTACACCTTC	CASSSRGTRNLANYGYTF
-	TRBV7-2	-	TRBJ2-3	TGTGCCAGCAGCTTGACGGCTCTATTGGGCACAGATACGCAGTATTTT	CASSLTALLGTDTQYF
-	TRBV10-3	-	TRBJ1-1	TGTGCCACCAGGACGGAGGACACTGAAGCTTTCTTT	CATRTEDTEAFF
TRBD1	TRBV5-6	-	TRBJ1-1	TGTGCCAGCAGCTTCGGGACAGGGCTGAACACTGAAGCTTTCTTT	CASSFGTGLNTEAFF
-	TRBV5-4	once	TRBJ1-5	TGTGCCAGCAGCTTGGAAGGTAGAGATCAGCCCCAGCATTTT	CASSLEGRDQPQHF
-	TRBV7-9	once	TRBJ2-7	TGTGCCAGCAGCTTAGCGGGCAGGGGCTACGAGCAGTACTTC	CASSLAGRGYEQYF
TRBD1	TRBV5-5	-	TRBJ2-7	TGTGCCAGCAGCCGAACCGACAGGGTGCAGGCCTACGAGCAGTACTTC	CASSRTDRVQAYEQYF
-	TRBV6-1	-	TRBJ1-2	TGTGCCAGCAGTGAAGGTGGGGGGGATGGCTACACCTTC	CASSEGGGDGYTF
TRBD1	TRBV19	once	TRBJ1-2	TGTGCCAGTAGTCCAAGACAGGGGGCCGTCTATGGCTACACCTTC	CASSPRQGAVYGYTF
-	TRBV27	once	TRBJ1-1	TGTGCCAGCAGTCATGCCGGACACGGCTTCATGAACACTGAAGCTTTCTTT	CASSHAGHGFMNTEAFF
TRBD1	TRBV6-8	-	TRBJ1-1	TGTGCCAGCAGTCTACCGACAGGGCCCTGGGGGAACACTGAAGCTTTCTTT	CASSLPTGPWGNTEAFF
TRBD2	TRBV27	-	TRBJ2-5	TGTGCCAGCAGTTTCTGGGGAGGGAAGACCCAGTACTTC	CASSFWGGKTQYF
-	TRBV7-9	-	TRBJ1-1	TGTGCCAGCAGCTCCGGGGAGGGGTACACTGAAGCTTTCTTT	CASSSGEGYTEAFF
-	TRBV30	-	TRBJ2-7	TGTGCCTGCCGGACAGACACCTACGAGCAGTACTTC	CACRTDTYEQYF
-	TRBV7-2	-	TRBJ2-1	TGTGCCAGCAGCGTATCCGGAGCCCCCAATGAGCAGTTCTTC	CASSVSGAPNEQFF
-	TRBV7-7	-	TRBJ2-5	TGTGCTAGCAGCTTAGGGGTAAAAGAGACCCAGTACTTC	CASSLGVKETQYF
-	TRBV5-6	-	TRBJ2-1	TGTGCCAGCAGCTTGGTTGGGCAGGGGGGCTACAATGAGCAGTTCTTC	CASSLVGQGGYNEQFF